This TCR beta chain was sequenced for a study of OX40 agonist ivuxolimab in advanced cancers. At the level of the study: Every 2 weeks, ivuxolimab was infused into the patients intravenously at between 0.01 and 10 mg/kg. Study-wide points: Specificity for antigen went undetermined in the expanded peripheral T cells. By week 6 at 0.1 to 3.0 mg/kg, blood CD4+ and CD8+ T cells had expanded clonally.

As for this clone: Its specificity is not known.

This CDR3 is 16 amino acids long. Trimming stripped 1 base from V and 5 bases from J, with 15 bases between. Germline V gives CDR1 SEHNR, CDR2 FQNEAQ (reference sequence). Produced via immunoSEQ multiplex PCR; TCRdb's table is partial and in-frame only. Seen here are about 80,000 clones, roughly 90% observed once, and the top ten hold roughly 9%. This sequence originates from an adult with an advanced solid tumor such as melanoma, head and neck, liver or kidney cancer. The sequences come from CD4+ or CD8+ T cells sorted from blood, collected in a trial of the OX40 agonist ivuxolimab. The V call is TRBV7-9, the J call TRBJ1-5, with D possibly TRBD1 on 5 matching bases. CDR3 sequence: CASSLVGEGPDQPQHF. CDR3 DNA: TGTGCCAGCAGCTTAGTAGGGGAGGGCCCGGATCAGCCCCAGCATTTT.